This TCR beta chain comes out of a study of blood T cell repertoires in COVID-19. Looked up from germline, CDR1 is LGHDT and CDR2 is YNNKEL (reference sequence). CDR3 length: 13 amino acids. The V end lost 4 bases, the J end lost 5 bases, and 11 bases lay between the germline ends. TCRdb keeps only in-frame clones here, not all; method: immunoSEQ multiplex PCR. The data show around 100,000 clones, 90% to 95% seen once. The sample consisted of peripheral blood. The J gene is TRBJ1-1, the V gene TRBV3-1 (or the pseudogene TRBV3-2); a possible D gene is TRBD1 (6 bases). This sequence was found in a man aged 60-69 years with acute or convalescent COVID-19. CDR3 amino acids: CASSPRRGTEAFF. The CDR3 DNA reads TGTGCCAGCAGCCCCCGCAGGGGAACTGAAGCTTTCTTT.